This T cell receptor (beta chain) came from a study of cytomegalovirus exposure and HLA in healthy donors. Background on the study: HLA-typed donors were the source of 82 million or so unique TCRs, which an early data release held.

Remarks on this clone: Its antigen is not known.

PCR was performed using 60 Vbeta and 13 Jbeta primers. Using immunoSEQ multiplex PCR, the repertoire was profiled, and TCRdb retains in-frame clones only, with some absent. The data contain around 120,000 clones, 65% to 80% of them singletons. Overall study results and limits: In vitro checks showed that three CMV-associated chains really do target CMV antigens. Later on, an analysis found that several of the most significant clusters appeared to be linked to common viral pathogens, which included parvovirus B19. Presence/absence comparisons presumed near-even sequencing depth among donors.

V was shortened by 4 bases and J by 1 base, with 10 bases between the two germline ends. The germline gives CDR1 MNHEY, CDR2 SMNVEV (reference sequence). This CDR3 is 14 amino acids long. Sequenced input: PBMCs. The chain joins TRBV27 to TRBJ1-2; no clear D. This TCR came from a man under 40 in good health and CMV-seronegative. In DNA, the CDR3 is TGTGCCAGCAGTTCCGGTCCCGTTAACTATGGCTACACCTTC. As protein: CASSSGPVNYGYTF.